The following is a TCR beta chain sequence with its context. Its antigen remains unknown. The data belong to a study of monozygotic twins with inflammatory bowel disease. Study-level results: The study found lower TCRbeta diversity (inverse Simpson) in IBD patients than in healthy co-twins. Support was absent for any single strong signal or clonotype linked to IBD.

This CDR3 has 14 residues. Germline V lookup: CDR1 SGHTA, CDR2 FQGNSA. UMIs were attached via template switching, each with a 6-nucleotide sample barcode. TCRdb re-called the 5' RACE reads, yielding one record per CDR3 amino acid sequence without DNA. The clone table shows 200,000 to 250,000 distinct CDR3 sequences, with the ten largest holding more than 7.5%. The sequenced material came from blood. The sequence was collected from a human donor with ulcerative colitis or Crohn's disease, or a healthy co-twin of an affected twin (not recorded which). The chain couples TRBV7-2 to TRBJ1-1. The CDR3 loop is CASSLSAVFTEAFF.